This T cell receptor beta chain originates from a study of identical twins. Details on this clonotype: The antigen remains unidentified.

Points from the study as a whole: Zero-insertion findings could be partly confounded by invariant cells (MAIT and iNKT cells). Twin pairs had excess sharing that was weaker in beta out-of-frame sequences.

Every sampled donor was Caucasian and healthy. The germline V and J ends were trimmed by 4 bases and 5 bases, with 18 bases remaining between them. Germline V lookup: CDR1 LGHNA, CDR2 YSLEER. This CDR3 has 16 amino acids. A universal primer site was added by template switching, and unique molecular identifiers were carried by the cDNA. TCRdb re-called the 5' RACE reads through MiXCR, storing one row per CDR3 protein. The sample has about 500,000 distinct CDR3 sequences, around an eighth seen once. This same sample was also part of a study on yellow fever vaccine responses in identical twins.

The J gene is TRBJ2-1, the V gene TRBV4-3, with a possible D match to TRBD2 (5 bases). The source material was CD4+ T cells sorted from blood. This TCR derives from a woman aged 18-35 years in good health. The CDR3 is CASSPRTPTGNNEQFF. CDR3 sequence (DNA): TGCGCCAGCAGCCCACGGACTCCAACGGGAAACAATGAGCAGTTCTTC.